The source of this T cell receptor beta chain is a study of blood T cell repertoires in COVID-19. Turning to the study itself: Samples came from the United States, Italy and Spain, spanning acute and convalescent COVID-19. PBMCs, B-cell-depleted T cells, or T cells provided the cDNA or gDNA that made up the material.

Original handling: Reference gene primer amplification in the assay estimated nucleated cell counts. Sequenced by immunoSEQ multiplex PCR; TCRdb stores in-frame clones only, minus some. V and J calls and clone size come straight from that table; D and trimming were deduced from the DNA. The sample has about 330,000 clones; over 75% are singletons. The sequence was collected from a human donor in a cohort sampled during active COVID-19. Sequencing was performed on peripheral blood.

The CDR3 here is CASRGGPTGGPTGELFF. As DNA, the CDR3 is TGCGCCAGCAGGGGGGGCCCAACGGGGGGCCCCACCGGGGAGCTGTTTTTT. The chain recombines TRBV10-2 with TRBJ2-2; D possibly corresponds to TRBD2 (7 bases). The V end was cut by 6 bases, the J end by 4 bases, with 21 bases between. Germline assignment: CDR1 WSHSY and CDR2 SAAADI. This CDR3 has 17 amino acids.